The source of this T cell receptor beta chain is a study of T cell repertoires in cytomegalovirus infection. Study context: CMV epitopes that were recently identified and HLA-C-restricted were used alongside well-studied HLA-B-restricted ones.

TCRdb fed the reads into MiXCR, producing one record per CDR3 protein. The sample has 450,000 to 600,000 distinct CDR3 sequences, about 39% seen once. Study findings and constraints: CMV carriers with the relevant HLA were identified by cumulative public TCR beta family frequency.

Trimming shortened V by 0 bases and J by 7 bases, and 13 bases separated the two germline ends. In germline, CDR1 is SGHTA, CDR2 FQGNSA. There are 15 residues in the CDR3. This clonotype was seen at least ten times. The antigen remains undetermined. The chain joins TRBV7-2 to TRBJ2-1, with D maybe TRBD1 (7 bases). Specimen: cultured PBMCs, collected from culture after CMV antigen stimulation. The clonotype originates from a human donor in good health (CMV status not recorded). Some clones in this sample may be carry-over from other donors' samples. CDR3 residues: CASSLAQGGFNEQFF. The CDR3 DNA is TGTGCCAGCAGCTTAGCGCAGGGGGGCTTTAATGAGCAGTTCTTC.